Listed here are 9 T cell receptor beta chains from one sample, sequenced in a study of vaccination effects on CD4 cells after COVID-19. In the ViraFEST assay, antigen-specific CD4+ clonotypes were identified by expansion after peptide-pool stimulation. With more than 9 days of culture completed, CD4+ T cells were isolated. Assay used: immunoSEQ multiplex PCR; TCRdb lists only in-frame clones, some missing. The table records about 20,000 clones, approximately 63% of them present only once. Which antigens these TCRs recognize remains unknown. Material: CD4+ T cells from PBMCs cultured with HCoV-229E spike peptides, obtained before COVID-19 vaccination. These receptors originate from a human donor who received a COVID-19 vaccine.

The chain joins TRBV5-1 to TRBJ2-6, with TRBD2 identical over 8 bases. Germline V gene sequence: CDR1 SGHRS, CDR2 YFSETQ. The V gene end was trimmed by 2 bases and the J gene end by 2 bases; junction bases not matched to a gene: 9. The CDR3 has 18 amino acids. Here the CDR3 reads CASSLPGLEGTGANVLTF. CDR3 in DNA: TGCGCCAGCAGCTTACCGGGACTAGAGGGTACTGGGGCCAACGTCCTGACTTTC.

The V gene is TRBV30, the J gene TRBJ1-1; D unresolved. Germline V lookup: CDR1 GTSNPN, CDR2 SVGIG (reference sequence). Trimming shortened V by 5 bases and J by 6 bases, and 16 bases separated the two germline ends. The CDR3 sequence is 13 residues long. CDR3: CAWEVGLISEAFF. The CDR3 DNA reads as TGTGCCTGGGAAGTAGGGCTCATTTCTGAAGCTTTCTTT.

This clone showed up just a few times. The J gene is TRBJ1-1, the V gene TRBV24-1; D is unclear. The germline CDR1 and CDR2 sequences are KGHDR and SFDVKD. There are 15 residues in the CDR3. V lost 11 bases and J 5 bases, leaving 23 bases between the germline ends. The CDR3 DNA is TGTGCCAAACGGACGAATTGGGGAGACGGGACTGAAGCTTTCTTT. It yields the protein CAKRTNWGDGTEAFF.

The sample holds one count of this clone. The chain links TRBV3-1 (or the pseudogene TRBV3-2) to TRBJ1-3; possibly TRBD1 for D (5 bases). Germline V gives CDR1 LGHDT, CDR2 YNNKEL (reference sequence). V lost 1 base to trimming and J lost 2 bases, with 12 bases between them. This CDR3 has 16 amino acids. The CDR3 DNA sequence: TGTGCCAGCAGCCAAGCAACAGGTATTACTGGAAACACCATATATTTT. It encodes CASSQATGITGNTIYF.

The chain recombines TRBV6-5 with TRBJ2-7; no firm D call. The CDR3 runs to 13 residues. The germline gives CDR1 MNHEY, CDR2 SVGAGI. V lost 0 bases, J lost 3 bases, and 6 bases lay in between. CDR3 DNA: TGTGCCAGCAGTTACTCGGCCGGCTACGAGCAGTACTTC. Translating gives CASSYSAGYEQYF.

CDR3: CATTDRGREQYF. CDR3 sequence (DNA): TGTGCCACTACGGACAGGGGGCGCGAGCAGTACTTC. This chain uses TRBV3-1 (or the pseudogene TRBV3-2) with TRBJ2-7; TRBD1 matches 11 bases. This CDR3 is built from 12 residues. The V gene's germline CDR1 is LGHDT and CDR2 YNNKEL (reference sequence). Losses at the gene ends were 10 bases for V and 6 bases for J; bases not matched to a gene: 5.

The chain is built from TRBV12-3 or TRBV12-4 and TRBJ1-2; unclear D gene. Trimming shortened V by 6 bases and J by 8 bases, and 16 bases separated the two germline ends. CDR3 length: 13 amino acids. Written as DNA, the CDR3 is TGTGCCAGCAGCCAAAGTCCCTCCCAAGGCTACACCTTC. It codes for CASSQSPSQGYTF.

The chain joins TRBV12-3 or TRBV12-4 to TRBJ1-2; D gene uncertain. V was shortened by 3 bases and J by 5 bases, with 7 bases between the two germline ends. CDR3 length: 12 residues. CDR3 in amino acids: CASSFGRYGYTF. CDR3 nucleotides: TGTGCCAGCAGTTTCGGACGGTATGGCTACACCTTC.

This clone came up once. The J gene is TRBJ2-7, the V gene TRBV6-5; 10 positions match TRBD2. Germline lookup yields CDR1 MNHEY and CDR2 SVGAGI. The CDR3 runs to 15 residues. After removal of 6 bases from V and 0 bases from J, the junction contained 5 bases not matched to a gene. CDR3: CASRTVAGGSYEQYF. CDR3 coding DNA: TGTGCCAGCAGGACCGTAGCGGGAGGCTCCTACGAGCAGTACTTC.